The sequence of this TCR beta chain was determined in a study of shared clonotypes between healthy human individuals. Study observations and caveats: Rarefaction analysis demonstrated incomplete sorted-subset sequencing notwithstanding large depth. When naive CD4 clonotypes were compared across a few donors, 4% to 5.5% were shared. Apart from blood, nothing was sampled; tissue repertoires likely differ.

To note about this clone: Its matching antigen is unknown.

Researchers divided each subset's genomic DNA evenly across several immunoSEQ plates. Using immunoSEQ multiplex PCR, the repertoire was profiled, and TCRdb retains in-frame clones only, with some absent. The sample lists millions of clones; 80% to 95% were seen once. This CDR3 contains 14 residues. Germline CDR1 reads SGHAT; CDR2 reads FQNNGV. Trimming removed 5 bases from V and 6 bases from J; junction bases left unmatched: 7. The sequenced material came from naive CD4+ T cells from PBMCs. Subset defined: CD45RA+ positively selected. The origin of this receptor is a man between 18 and 29 years old in good health. Some clones in this sample may be carry-over from other donors' samples. The V call is TRBV11-2, the J call TRBJ2-7, with 10 bases fitting TRBD1. CDR3 DNA sequence: TGTGCCAGCAGCCCGAAGAGGACAGGGGGCGAGCAGTACTTC. As protein: CASSPKRTGGEQYF.